This entry is about one T cell receptor beta chain. Its target is not known. This sample was included in a study of a mutant IDH1 vaccine in newly diagnosed glioma. Turning to the study itself: Weeks 1, 3, 5, 7, 11, 15, 19 and 23 were when patients received their eight vaccinations.

Sequencing used immunoSEQ multiplex PCR; TCRdb keeps in-frame clones, though not all of them. The sample has around 40,000 clones; approximately 84% are singletons. V was trimmed by 9 bases and J by 6 bases, leaving 25 bases between them. This CDR3 contains 16 residues. Germline loops: CDR1 SNHLY, CDR2 FYNNEI. Time point: week 23, last vaccination. Vaccine doses each comprised 300 ug of mutant IDH1 20-mer peptide, with topical imiquimod. The source was PBMCs, collected from a glioma patient whose treatment included an IDH1 peptide vaccine. The V and J genes are TRBV2 and TRBJ2-3; D might be TRBD1 (5 bases). The clonotype was recovered from a woman under 30 with glioma. Some clones in this sample may be carry-over from other donors' samples. The CDR3 sequence is CASTPRAGQGRDTQYF. In DNA form, the CDR3 reads TGTGCCAGTACTCCCCGGGCAGGGCAGGGTAGGGATACGCAGTATTTT.